The entry that follows covers one TCR beta chain sequence. V dropped 1 base and J dropped 5; count of bases not matched to a gene: 8. Looked up from germline, CDR1 is LGHNA and CDR2 is YSLEER. The CDR3 sequence is 15 residues long. Sequencing was performed with immunoSEQ multiplex PCR; in TCRdb, only in-frame clones are kept and a portion is missing. Among over 80,000 clones listed, around 80% were seen once. The sample is drawn from a study of control samples from healthy donors and cancer patients. This chain joins TRBV4-3 and TRBJ2-7, with TRBD1 identical over 7 bases. Sequenced sample: blood. This clonotype was obtained from a woman under 40 in good health. CDR3 in amino acids: CASSQGGKGADEQYF. The DNA for the CDR3 is TGCGCCAGCAGCCAAGGGGGGAAGGGGGCAGACGAGCAGTACTTC.